The present T cell receptor beta chain was sequenced within a study of graft-versus-host responses after intestinal transplantation. There were 200,000 CFSE-labeled responder cells plated together with 200,000 irradiated, violet-dye-labeled stimulator cells. Here immunoSEQ multiplex PCR was the method, and the copy in TCRdb shows in-frame clones only, minus some. This sample has some 22,000 clones; 40% to 45% occur once, and the top ten carry more than 1.5%. Germline V gives CDR1 GTSNPN, CDR2 SVGIG (reference sequence). CDR3 length: 12 residues. The germline V and J ends were trimmed by 1 base and 6 bases, with 7 bases remaining between them. General study points: Analysis identified GvH clones in recipient marrow, with some appearing first in ileum or blood. Individuals carrying graft-donor T cell macrochimerism showed high graft-versus-host to host-versus-graft clonal ratios in allografts.

This TCR derives from a human patient who received an intestinal transplant. The V and J genes are TRBV30 and TRBJ1-5; D may be TRBD1 (5 bases). The specimen comprised alloreactive CD8+ T cells from a mixed lymphocyte reaction culture, sampled before intestinal transplant. The subset was: CFSE-low proliferating T cells sorted from roughly six-day pre-transplant mixed lymphocyte reaction (GvH or HvG direction). The CDR3 coding sequence is TGTGCCTGGAGTGCAGGGCTTCAGCCCCAGCATTTT. Protein: CAWSAGLQPQHF.